Each of the 7 T cell receptor beta chains below was sequenced from the same sample in a study of T-cell reconstitution after alpha-beta-depleted transplantation in children. Unique molecular identifiers were incorporated when the TCRbeta library was constructed. MiXCR, run by TCRdb on the PCR reads, gives a single entry per CDR3 protein. The top ten clones hold about 4.3% of a sample with over 550,000 distinct CDR3 sequences, 10% of them seen once. The sequencing here drew on PBMCs from the stem cell graft donor, taken from the stem cell graft. These TCRs come from a human donor who donated a stem cell graft to a child with acute myeloid leukemia.

The V call is TRBV9, the J call TRBJ2-7; 13 bases align to TRBD2. Germline CDR1 reads SGDLS; CDR2 reads YYNGEE. With 0 bases clipped from V and 0 bases from J, the junction kept 3 bases outside the gene matches. The CDR3 length is 17 residues. Written as DNA, the CDR3 is TGTGCCAGCAGCGTAGAGGGGACTAGCGGGACCTCCTACGAGCAGTACTTC. Translation: CASSVEGTSGTSYEQYF.

This chain joins TRBV20-1 and TRBJ2-3, with no clear D. CDR3 length: 14 amino acids. Trimming pared 5 bases from V and 2 bases from J, leaving 14 bases between. Germline assignment: CDR1 DFQATT and CDR2 SNEGSKA (reference sequence). CDR3 in DNA: TGCAGTGCTCCTAGGCAGCCTGACACAGATACGCAGTATTTT. The encoded protein is CSAPRQPDTDTQYF.

This clonotype was picked up a small number of times. J is TRBJ1-5 and V is TRBV2; a weak D match, TRBD1 (5 bases). Germline CDR1 and CDR2: SNHLY and FYNNEI. The CDR3 covers 11 residues. Trimming pared 4 bases from V and 11 bases from J, leaving 9 bases between. CDR3 loop: CASSASGTQHF. CDR3 in DNA: TGTGCCAGCAGTGCGTCAGGGACCCAGCATTTT.

This clonotype was counted a few times. The chain joins TRBV5-1 to TRBJ2-3, with TRBD2 matching 8 bases. In germline, CDR1 is SGHRS, CDR2 YFSETQ. Germline trimming cut 4 bases from V and 2 bases from J; bases unmatched to any gene: 6. The CDR3 runs 15 residues. In nucleotides, the CDR3 is TGCGCCAGCAGCGTACTAGCGGAGAACACAGATACGCAGTATTTT. It encodes CASSVLAENTDTQYF.

This clonotype was seen many times. The CDR3 loop is CSARATGTSGKETQYF. CDR3 coding DNA: TGCAGTGCTAGAGCAACCGGGACTAGCGGTAAAGAGACCCAGTACTTC. The chain has TRBV20-1 and TRBJ2-5, with 11 bases that match TRBD2. With V trimmed by 1 base and J by 3 bases, 7 bases remained unmatched. Germline loops: CDR1 DFQATT, CDR2 SNEGSKA (reference sequence). The CDR3 is 16 amino acids.

There are a few counts of this clonotype. The junction shows a germline mismatch at one end, possibly a read error. V gene TRBV20-1 combines with J gene TRBJ2-1; unclear D gene. Germline lookup yields CDR1 DFQATT and CDR2 SNEGSKA (reference sequence). There are 17 residues in the CDR3. In DNA, the CDR3 is TGCTGTGCTAGAGATCTCTACGGTGAAGGAGCCTACAATGAGCAGTTCTTC. Its protein is CCARDLYGEGAYNEQFF.

This clonotype was found a few times. The chain couples TRBV28 to TRBJ1-2, with 7 bases that match TRBD1. V trimming: 6 bases; J trimming: 4 bases; junction bases outside the gene matches: 8. CDR1 is MDHEN and CDR2 is SYDVKM in the germline V gene. The CDR3 is made up of 14 amino acids. CDR3 sequence reads: CASSPPGQPYGYTF. The CDR3 coding sequence is TGTGCCAGCAGCCCCCCGGGACAGCCCTATGGCTACACCTTC.